The T cell receptor beta chain described here comes from a study of Graves' ophthalmopathy and Graves' hyperthyroidism. Study findings and constraints: Sensitivity reached 70.59% and specificity approximately 72% when the model predicted ophthalmopathy progression. Separation of ophthalmopathy from stable hyperthyroidism was achieved by a 13-signature model, at approximately 88% sensitivity and roughly 81% specificity.

This clonotype occurred many times. The antigen remains unidentified. Looked up from germline, CDR1 is SGHTA and CDR2 is FQGNSA. CDR3 length equals 16 residues. With V trimmed by 5 bases and J by 8 bases, 12 bases remained unmatched. The sequenced template was RNA, covering the TCR beta CDR3 region. First-round RT-PCR used HTBI primers; second-round multiplex PCR followed. Each CDR3 protein is one row after TCRdb ran MiXCR on the multiplex PCR reads. The profile shows 580,000 or so distinct CDR3 sequences, 39% of them singletons. Among the hyperthyroidism patients, all were newly diagnosed, aged 18 to 65, with under 2 months' duration. The diagnosis was founded upon clinical symptoms, serum thyroxine, TRAb, thyroid ultrasound and orbital computed tomography.

The sequence was collected from an adult man with Graves' hyperthyroidism. V gene TRBV7-2 combines with J gene TRBJ1-6; the match to TRBD1 covers 7 bases. Sequenced material: peripheral blood or thyroid tissue (not recorded which). The CDR3, as DNA: TGTGCCAGCAGCCAAGACGGGGACAGTCGGGATTCACCCCTCCACTTT. Translating gives CASSQDGDSRDSPLHF.